This TCR beta chain is from a study of blood T cell repertoires in COVID-19. Germline V gene lookup returns CDR1 LNHDA and CDR2 SQIVND (reference sequence). Trimming removed 6 bases at V and 2 bases at J, with 11 bases between. The CDR3 is 14 residues long. Here immunoSEQ multiplex PCR was the method, and the copy in TCRdb shows in-frame clones only, minus some. The sample has fewer than 250,000 clones; roughly 90% are singletons. The sequence was obtained from a man aged 65 to 79 with acute or convalescent COVID-19. The genes are TRBV19 and TRBJ2-1; D call uncertain. Sequencing was performed on peripheral blood. CDR3 loop: CASSPPLTYNEQFF. The CDR3 nucleotides are TGTGCCAGTAGCCCTCCTTTAACCTACAATGAGCAGTTCTTC. Combining the CDR3 with reference TRBV19 and TRBJ2-1 gives the whole variable domain DGGITQSPKYLFRKEGQNVTLSCEQNLNHDAMYWYRQDPGQGLRLIYYSQIVNDFQKGDIAEGYSVSREKKESFPLTVTSAQKNPTAFYLCASSPPLTYNEQFFGPGTRLTVL.